The clone carrying this TCR beta chain was recorded many times. Its antigen is unidentified. TCRdb itself ran the multiplex PCR reads through MiXCR, one entry per CDR3 protein. This table has 30,000 to 35,000 distinct CDR3 sequences, less than 65% appearing once. These data are taken from a study of breast tumors, draining lymph nodes, adjacent tissues. Whole-study results and caveats: Tumors had less TCR diversity than lymph nodes, more than nontumor tissue. Luminal-like breast cancer showed significantly higher tumor–nontumor repertoire similarity than basal-like. Tumor T cell lymph node origin was a supported hypothesis, not proven.

Sequencing was done on a sample of breast tumor tissue. The receptor was derived from a female donor with breast cancer. Some clones in this sample may be carry-over from other donors' samples.

CDR3 residues: CASSLGGRGSNTEAFF. As DNA, the CDR3 is TGTGCCAGCAGCTTGGGAGGCAGGGGGTCGAACACTGAAGCTTTCTTT. V is TRBV5-4 and J is TRBJ1-1, with 7 bases lining up with TRBD1. The germline CDR1 and CDR2 sequences are SGHNT and YYREEE (reference sequence). V lost 0 bases to trimming and J lost 1 base; unmatched junction nucleotides: 6. The CDR3 sequence is 16 residues long.